The next 6 T cell receptor beta chains were all read from a single sample in a study of blood T cell repertoires in COVID-19. Profiling relied on immunoSEQ multiplex PCR, and the TCRdb table lists in-frame clones only, not all of them. Altogether 55,000 to 60,000 clones are present, about 83% being singletons, with the ten largest covering more than 4.5%. The sample comprised peripheral blood. The receptors were sampled from a man aged 40-50 years with active COVID-19.

The rearrangement uses TRBV5-1 and TRBJ2-3; D is possibly TRBD1 (5 bases). This CDR3 region has 14 residues. In germline, CDR1 is SGHRS, CDR2 YFSETQ. With 4 bases removed from V and 1 base from J, the gap between germline ends came to 10 bases. CDR3 residues: CASSPDSGTDTQYF. DNA of the CDR3: TGCGCCAGCAGCCCCGACAGCGGCACAGATACGCAGTATTTT. Based on the CDR3 plus reference TRBV5-1 and TRBJ2-3, the full variable domain is KAGVTQTPRYLIKTRGQQVTLSCSPISGHRSVSWYQQTPGQGLQFLFEYFSETQRNKGNFPGRFSGRQFSNSRSEMNVSTLELGDSALYLCASSPDSGTDTQYFGPGTRLTVL.

This clone was found once. This chain uses TRBV14 with TRBJ1-5, with D hard to call. Looked up from germline, CDR1 is SGHDN and CDR2 is FVKESK. The CDR3 length is 13 residues. Trimming stripped 4 bases from V and 7 bases from J, with 11 bases between. The CDR3 sequence: CASSLSSGQPQHF. CDR3 coding DNA: TGTGCCAGCAGCCTTTCGAGCGGACAGCCCCAGCATTTT.

V is TRBV18 and J is TRBJ1-6; a possible D gene is TRBD1 (5 bases). This CDR3 region has 17 residues. Germline V CDR1 and CDR2: KGHSH, LQKENI. V dropped 2 bases and J dropped 5 bases, with 16 bases sitting between them. CDR3 DNA sequence: TGTGCCAGCTCACCAAACTCAGGTACAGGAAATAATTCACCCCTCCACTTT. As protein: CASSPNSGTGNNSPLHF.

V gene TRBV7-2 combines with J gene TRBJ1-6, with TRBD1 identical over 10 bases. This CDR3 comprises 14 residues. V shed 5 bases, J shed 8 bases, and the junction held 3 bases outside the gene matches. Germline lookup yields CDR1 SGHTA and CDR2 FQGNSA. This CDR3 reads CASSPGTGDSPLHF. The DNA of the CDR3 is TGTGCCAGCAGCCCCGGGACAGGGGATTCACCCCTCCACTTT.

This rearrangement joins TRBV4-2 to TRBJ2-7, with D tentatively TRBD1 (7 bases). The V gene lost 1 base and the J gene lost 2 bases, with 15 bases spanning the gap. The CDR3 extends over 16 amino acids. Germline CDR1 LGHNA, CDR2 YNFKEQ. The CDR3 nucleotides read TGTGCCAGCAGCCAAGTTGGCGGGACAGTAACCTACGAGCAGTACTTC. Protein product: CASSQVGGTVTYEQYF.

J is TRBJ2-3 and V is TRBV19; 10 positions match TRBD2. Looked up from germline, CDR1 is LNHDA and CDR2 is SQIVND (reference sequence). J lost 7 bases, V lost 7 bases, and 11 bases had no gene match. The CDR3 runs 15 residues. Written as DNA, the CDR3 is TGTGCCAGTACCGCCCAAGCGGGAGGGCTGAATACGCAGTATTTT. Translated, it gives CASTAQAGGLNTQYF. Based on the CDR3 plus reference TRBV19 and TRBJ2-3, the full variable domain is DGGITQSPKYLFRKEGQNVTLSCEQNLNHDAMYWYRQDPGQGLRLIYYSQIVNDFQKGDIAEGYSVSREKKESFPLTVTSAQKNPTAFYLCASTAQAGGLNTQYFGPGTRLTVL.